These 32 T cell receptor beta chains were all obtained from the same sample, sequenced in a study of shared clonotypes between healthy human individuals. TCRdb keeps only in-frame clones here, not all; method: immunoSEQ multiplex PCR. The sample includes fewer than 400,000 clones, around 72% seen only once; the top ten take 10%. Material for sequencing was memory CD4+ T cells sorted from blood. Subset indicated: CD45RA-negative fraction. The receptors stem from a man aged 30-40 years in good health.

The sample holds one count of this clone. This chain joins TRBV4-3 and TRBJ2-1, with no clear D. The CDR3 runs to 17 residues. Germline assignment: CDR1 LGHNA and CDR2 YSLEER. Trimming took 3 bases from V and 5 from J, leaving 20 bases between them. This CDR3 is CASSHGPGRVVDNEQFF. CDR3 bases: TGCGCCAGCAGCCACGGACCCGGACGAGTTGTGGACAATGAGCAGTTCTTC.

The V and J genes are TRBV5-1 and TRBJ2-3; D may match TRBD1 or TRBD2 (5 bases each). Germline V gives CDR1 SGHRS, CDR2 YFSETQ. Trimming took 1 base from V and 0 from J, leaving 15 bases between them. The CDR3 runs to 17 residues. Written as DNA, the CDR3 is TGCGCCAGCAGCTTGCCCAGGGAGCGGATTAGCACAGATACGCAGTATTTT. Translating it yields CASSLPRERISTDTQYF.

The chain's CDR3 is CASSEEGALYEQYF. CDR3 nucleotides: TGTGCCAGCAGTGAAGAGGGGGCGCTCTACGAGCAGTACTTC. The chain carries TRBV25-1 and TRBJ2-7; 7 nucleotides align to TRBD1. The J segment lost 3 bases and the V segment lost 2 bases, leaving 4 bases of the junction unmatched. The CDR3 has 14 residues. CDR1 and CDR2 (germline): MGHDK, SYGVNS.

This chain joins TRBV29-1 and TRBJ1-1, with unresolved D. This CDR3 is 11 amino acids long. The V end was cut by 2 bases, the J end by 8 bases, with 9 bases between. CDR1 and CDR2 (germline): SQVTM, ANQGSEA. CDR3 in amino acids: CSVEMDLEAFF. In DNA form, the CDR3 reads TGCAGCGTTGAAATGGACCTAGAAGCTTTCTTT. The variable domain in full, completed from reference TRBV29-1 and TRBJ1-1, reads SAVISQKPSRDICQRGTSLTIQCQVDSQVTMMFWYRQQPGQSLTLIATANQGSEATYESGFVIDKFPISRPNLTFSTLTVSNMSPEDSSIYLCSVEMDLEAFFGQGTRLTVV.

The V call is TRBV5-1, the J call TRBJ2-1, with 7 positions matching TRBD2. The CDR3 consists of 15 residues. Germline-derived CDR1 and CDR2 are SGHRS and YFSETQ. The junction had 12 bases not matched to a gene; V was cut back by 3 bases and J by 9 bases. The CDR3 DNA follows: TGCGCCAGCAGCTCCAAACTAGCGCTTGGCGTTGAGCAGTTCTTC. Protein sequence: CASSSKLALGVEQFF.

The V gene is TRBV5-1, the J gene TRBJ2-3, with D possibly being TRBD1 (6 bases). Germline CDR1 and CDR2: SGHRS and YFSETQ. V shed 4 bases and J shed 4 bases, with 19 bases lying between them. This CDR3 comprises 16 residues. CDR3 sequence (DNA): TGCGCCAGCAGCGTCACGGGACACCTCGAGGCAGATACGCAGTATTTT. Protein sequence: CASSVTGHLEADTQYF.

The chain is built from TRBV28 and TRBJ2-5, with D tentatively TRBD1 or TRBD2 (5 bases each). In germline, CDR1 is MDHEN, CDR2 SYDVKM. The CDR3 sequence is 15 residues long. Deletions cut 2 bases from V and 5 bases from J, with 15 bases between. The CDR3 nucleotides read TGTGCCAGCAGTTTAGGTCTGGGGGTGGGGGAGACCCAGTACTTC. Translated: CASSLGLGVGETQYF. The full variable domain, completed using reference TRBV28 and TRBJ2-5, is DVKVTQSSRYLVKRTGEKVFLECVQDMDHENMFWYRQDPGLGLRLIYFSYDVKMKEKGDIPEGYSVSREKKERFSLILESASTNQTSMYLCASSLGLGVGETQYFGPGTRLLVL.

This clone was seen only once. In DNA form, the CDR3 reads TGCGCCAGCAGCCAAGTCGGTAGGAAGACCTACGAGCAGTACTTC. It translates to CASSQVGRKTYEQYF. The chain has TRBV4-1 and TRBJ2-7; D uncertain. CDR1 is MGHRA and CDR2 is YSYEKL in the germline V gene. With 1 base removed from V and 2 bases from J, the gap between germline ends came to 12 bases. This CDR3 is built from 15 residues.

The chain uses TRBV5-1 and TRBJ2-5; D may be TRBD2 (5 bases). The germline CDR1 and CDR2 sequences are SGHRS and YFSETQ. The CDR3 sequence is 14 residues long. Trimming removed 0 bases from V and 5 bases from J, with 11 bases in between. The CDR3 nucleotides read TGCGCCAGCAGCTTGGCGGGGAAGCAGGAGACCCAGTACTTC. This gives the protein CASSLAGKQETQYF.

The genes are TRBV14 and TRBJ2-7, with 11 bases identical to TRBD2. CDR1 is SGHDN and CDR2 is FVKESK in the germline V gene. This CDR3 spans 15 amino acids. V shed 0 bases and J 7 bases; nucleotides not matched to a gene: 5. CDR3: CASSQELAGVSEQYF. The DNA of the CDR3 is TGTGCCAGCAGCCAAGAACTAGCGGGAGTTTCAGAGCAGTACTTC.

This clone was picked up a small number of times. The chain carries TRBV5-1 and TRBJ2-3, with D hard to call. The CDR3 runs 13 residues. V was shortened by 4 bases and J by 2 bases, with 8 bases between the two germline ends. Germline-derived CDR1 and CDR2 are SGHRS and YFSETQ. CDR3 region: CASSKVDTDTQYF. CDR3 bases: TGCGCCAGCAGCAAGGTTGACACAGATACGCAGTATTTT. Full variable domain (rest looked up from reference TRBV5-1 and TRBJ2-3): KAGVTQTPRYLIKTRGQQVTLSCSPISGHRSVSWYQQTPGQGLQFLFEYFSETQRNKGNFPGRFSGRQFSNSRSEMNVSTLELGDSALYLCASSKVDTDTQYFGPGTRLTVL.

The chain couples TRBV9 to TRBJ1-2; 7 nucleotides agree with TRBD1. The CDR3 extends over 15 amino acids. Germline V gene data show CDR1 as SGDLS and CDR2 as YYNGEE. Trimming took 4 bases from V and 0 from J; bases not matched to a gene: 6. The DNA for the CDR3 is TGTGCCAGCAGCACCCGACAGGGCGCTAACTATGGCTACACCTTC. This sequence encodes CASSTRQGANYGYTF.

The chain is built from TRBV28 and TRBJ1-4; 9 bases fit TRBD1. Germline V lookup: CDR1 MDHEN, CDR2 SYDVKM. V was pared by 5 bases and J by 6 bases, with 7 bases of the junction left unmatched. The CDR3 length is 15 residues. Written as DNA, the CDR3 is TGTGCCAGCAGTCGAGGGGACAGGGAATATGAAAAACTGTTTTTT. Protein sequence: CASSRGDREYEKLFF.

In this sample, this clone turned up a few times. The rearrangement joins TRBV11-2 to TRBJ2-2; 9 bases are shared with TRBD1. The CDR3 loop spans 16 amino acids. The germline gives CDR1 SGHAT, CDR2 FQNNGV. The V segment lost 5 bases and the J segment 1 base; nucleotides outside the gene matches: 5. The CDR3, as DNA: TGTGCCAGCAGCAAACAGGGGGCGCAGAACACCGGGGAGCTGTTTTTT. Its protein product is CASSKQGAQNTGELFF.

V usage is TRBV6-1 and J usage is TRBJ2-5, with 7 bases identical to TRBD2. Germline CDR1 and CDR2: MNHNS and SASEGT. The trim removed 6 bases at V and 5 bases at J, leaving 6 bases unmatched. The CDR3 runs 13 residues. CDR3 coding DNA: TGTGCCAGCAGGCAACGGGAGGCGGAGACCCAGTACTTC. The encoded protein is CASRQREAETQYF.

This clone came up a few times. The junction shows a germline mismatch at one end, possibly a read error. The chain couples TRBV18 to TRBJ1-4; 12 bases match TRBD1. This CDR3 spans 12 amino acids. Per germline, CDR1 KGHSH and CDR2 LQKENI. The CDR3 nucleotides are TGTGCCAGCTCAACGGGACAGGGGGCGGCGATTTTT. Protein sequence: CASSTGQGAAIF.

V usage is TRBV6-5 and J usage is TRBJ1-5; D is unresolved. Deletions cut 4 bases from V and 5 bases from J, with 6 bases between. In germline, CDR1 is MNHEY, CDR2 SVGAGI. CDR3 length: 12 residues. CDR3 nucleotides: TGTGCCAGCAGTTCAGGAGATCAGCCCCAGCATTTT. It is translated as CASSSGDQPQHF.

The chain couples TRBV19 to TRBJ1-2; D gene ambiguous. This CDR3 spans 14 amino acids. Trimming stripped 1 base from V and 4 bases from J, with 10 bases between. Germline V gene lookup returns CDR1 LNHDA and CDR2 SQIVND (reference sequence). In DNA form, the CDR3 reads TGTGCCAGTAGTATAGCCCCACAGATCTATGGCTACACCTTC. Translation: CASSIAPQIYGYTF.

This clone was observed once. This sequence joins TRBV10-2 and TRBJ1-5; D is uncertain. Germline CDR1 is WSHSY and CDR2 is SAAADI. This CDR3 comprises 13 residues. V lost 2 bases and J lost 5, with 7 bases in between. The DNA for the CDR3 is TGCGCCAGCAGTGAGGAATGGTATCAGCCCCAGCATTTT. It specifies CASSEEWYQPQHF.

The chain uses TRBV5-5 and TRBJ2-2, with 7 positions matching TRBD1. The CDR3 spans 13 residues. Germline V gene data show CDR1 as SGHKS and CDR2 as YYEKEE (reference sequence). V shed 4 bases, J shed 7 bases, and the junction held 4 bases outside the gene matches. The CDR3 loop reads CASSKTGVGELFF. CDR3 coding DNA: TGTGCCAGCAGCAAAACAGGGGTCGGGGAGCTGTTTTTT.

This clone turned up a few times. This chain links TRBV10-3 with TRBJ2-1, with unresolved D. Germline CDR1 reads ENHRY; CDR2 reads SYGVKD. Trimming took off 4 bases at V and 7 bases at J, with 14 bases between the two ends. This CDR3 is 14 amino acids long. The DNA for the CDR3 is TGTGCCATCAGTGGCCAGGCCACACGGAATGAGCAGTTCTTC. The encoded protein is CAISGQATRNEQFF.

V is TRBV5-1 and J is TRBJ2-1; D is perhaps TRBD1 (7 bases). Germline V gene sequence: CDR1 SGHRS, CDR2 YFSETQ. The CDR3 runs 17 residues. Between the trimmed V and J ends, which lost 0 bases and 8 bases, there was a span of 21 bases. The CDR3 coding sequence is TGCGCCAGCAGCTTGGACAGAGGTCCTCTCAGGGGGGATGAGCAGTTCTTC. Residues: CASSLDRGPLRGDEQFF.

V and J are TRBV1 and TRBJ2-7; TRBD1, the table's D call, lacks a check against the DNA. TRBV1 is a known pseudogene. CDR3 length equals 16 residues. The DNA of the CDR3 is TGCACCAGCAGCCAAGATATCGTACAGGGCGTCTACGAGCAGTACTTC. Its protein is CTSSQDIVQGVYEQYF.

The chain is built from TRBV7-2 and TRBJ2-7; D is undetermined. Germline CDR1 SGHTA, CDR2 FQGNSA. There are 13 residues in the CDR3. V gave up 4 bases and J gave up 2 bases, with 9 bases separating them. The DNA of the CDR3 is TGTGCCAGCAGCTCCAAGGTCCCCTACGAGCAGTACTTC. It encodes CASSSKVPYEQYF. The full variable domain, in which reference TRBV7-2 and TRBJ2-7 provide the parts outside the CDR3, is GAGVSQSPSNKVTEKGKDVELRCDPISGHTALYWYRQSLGQGLEFLIYFQGNSAPDKSGLPSDRFSAERTGGSVSTLTIQRTQQEDSAVYLCASSSKVPYEQYFGPGTRLTVT.

The V and J genes are TRBV28 and TRBJ2-7, with a tentative D call TRBD2 (5 bases). CDR3 size: 13 residues. Germline CDR1 MDHEN, CDR2 SYDVKM. V lost 5 bases and J 3 bases, leaving 11 bases between the germline ends. The CDR3 sequence: CASSPGEGYEQYF. DNA for the CDR3: TGTGCCAGCAGTCCGGGCGAGGGCTACGAGCAGTACTTC.

This clone was found a few times. J is TRBJ1-3 and V is TRBV6-1, with D unclear. Germline V lookup: CDR1 MNHNS, CDR2 SASEGT. The ends were cut back, 4 bases at V and 0 bases at J, with 7 bases in the middle. The CDR3 spans 14 residues. The CDR3 nucleotides are TGTGCCAGCAGTGGGCAGTTCTCTGGAAACACCATATATTTT. Translation: CASSGQFSGNTIYF.

This clone was seen at least ten times. In nucleotides, the CDR3 is TGTGCCATCAGTGAGTCTCACTCTGGGGCCAACGTCCTGACTTTC. Translation gives CAISESHSGANVLTF. The chain has TRBV10-3 and TRBJ2-6, with D unresolved. Trimming pared 0 bases from V and 0 bases from J, leaving 3 bases between. Germline assignment: CDR1 ENHRY and CDR2 SYGVKD. This CDR3 contains 15 residues.

CDR3 region: CASSAEREGPIEQYF. DNA of the CDR3: TGTGCCAGCAGCGCCGAGCGGGAGGGCCCCATCGAGCAGTACTTC. This chain joins TRBV7-9 and TRBJ2-7; 10 bases match TRBD2. Trimming took 5 bases from V and 6 from J; bases not matched to a gene: 10. This CDR3 region has 15 residues. The germline V gene encodes CDR1 SEHNR and CDR2 FQNEAQ (reference sequence).

V is TRBV5-6 and J is TRBJ2-1, with D perhaps TRBD1 (6 bases). The V end was cut by 4 bases, the J end by 5 bases, with 13 bases between. This CDR3 has 14 residues. From germline, CDR1 is SGHDT and CDR2 YYEEEE. The CDR3 DNA sequence: TGTGCCAGCAGCACGCCAGGGGCTCACAATGAGCAGTTCTTC. This encodes CASSTPGAHNEQFF.

The CDR3 here is CASSRWREGGELFF. DNA of the CDR3: TGTGCCAGCAGCCGGTGGCGGGAAGGCGGGGAGCTGTTTTTT. The gene calls are TRBV7-2 and TRBJ2-2; D might be TRBD2 (6 bases). V lost 5 bases, J lost 7 bases, and 14 bases lay in between. This CDR3 comprises 14 residues. Germline V lookup: CDR1 SGHTA, CDR2 FQGNSA.

The chain employs TRBV7-2 and TRBJ2-5; D possibly corresponds to TRBD1 (6 bases). V dropped 10 bases and J dropped 2 bases, with 14 bases sitting between them. Germline lookup yields CDR1 SGHTA and CDR2 FQGNSA. This CDR3 is 13 amino acids long. CDR3 sequence (DNA): TGTGCCAACAGGGTCTACTCACAAGAGACCCAGTACTTC. This sequence encodes CANRVYSQETQYF. The variable domain in full, with the rest retrieved from reference TRBV7-2 and TRBJ2-5, is GAGVSQSPSNKVTEKGKDVELRCDPISGHTALYWYRQSLGQGLEFLIYFQGNSAPDKSGLPSDRFSAERTGGSVSTLTIQRTQQEDSAVYLCANRVYSQETQYFGPGTRLLVL.

The chain uses TRBV29-1 and TRBJ2-7; either TRBD1 or TRBD2 may fit D (5 bases each). V was pared by 4 bases and J by 2 bases, with 18 bases between. This CDR3 comprises 15 residues. CDR1 is SQVTM and CDR2 is ANQGSEA in the germline V gene. The CDR3 protein is CSVATGGGGAYEQYF. The CDR3 coding sequence is TGCAGCGTTGCCACCGGTGGGGGTGGTGCCTACGAGCAGTACTTC.